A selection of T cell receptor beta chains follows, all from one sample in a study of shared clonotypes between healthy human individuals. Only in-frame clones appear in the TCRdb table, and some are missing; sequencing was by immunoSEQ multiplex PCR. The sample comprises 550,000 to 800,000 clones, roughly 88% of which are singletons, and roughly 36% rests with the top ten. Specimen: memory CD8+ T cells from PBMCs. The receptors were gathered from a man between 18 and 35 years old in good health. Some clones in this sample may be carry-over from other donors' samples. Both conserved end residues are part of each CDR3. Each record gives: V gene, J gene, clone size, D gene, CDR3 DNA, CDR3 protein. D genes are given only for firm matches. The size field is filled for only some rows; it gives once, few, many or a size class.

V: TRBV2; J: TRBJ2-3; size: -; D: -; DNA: TGTGCCAGCAGTGAAAATGAGTATACGCAGTATTTT; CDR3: CASSENEYTQYF
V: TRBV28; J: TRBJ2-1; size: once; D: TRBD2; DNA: TGTGCCAGCAGTTTATTAGCGGGAGAAGGGTTCGATGAGCAGTTCTTC; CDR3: CASSLLAGEGFDEQFF
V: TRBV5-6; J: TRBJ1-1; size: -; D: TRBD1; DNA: TGTGCCAGCAGCGCGGGACAGACTGAAGCTTTCTTT; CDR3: CASSAGQTEAFF
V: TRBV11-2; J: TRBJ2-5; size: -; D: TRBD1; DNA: TGTGCCAGCAGCCCCCTGGACAGGGGGGCAGTGGAGACCCAGTACTTC; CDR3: CASSPLDRGAVETQYF
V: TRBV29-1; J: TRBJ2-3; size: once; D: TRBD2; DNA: TGCAGCGTTGACCACCCGGGACTAGCGGCCACAGATACGCAGTATTTT; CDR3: CSVDHPGLAATDTQYF
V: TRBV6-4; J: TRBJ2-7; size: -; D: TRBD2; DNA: TGTGCCAGCAGTGCAAGAAGCGGGAGTGGGTACGAGCAGTACTTC; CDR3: CASSARSGSGYEQYF
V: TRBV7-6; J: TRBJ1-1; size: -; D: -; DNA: TGTGCCAGCAGCCAGGACCCGGGAAGCACTGAAGCTTTCTTT; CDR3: CASSQDPGSTEAFF
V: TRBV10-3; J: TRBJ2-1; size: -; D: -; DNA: TGTGCCACCCGGGACGGTCACAATGAGCAGTTCTTC; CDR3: CATRDGHNEQFF
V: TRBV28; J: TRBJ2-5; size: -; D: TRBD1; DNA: TGTGCCACGAGCAGAATACCGGGACAGGGGATGGGGGAGACCCAGTACTTC; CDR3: CATSRIPGQGMGETQYF
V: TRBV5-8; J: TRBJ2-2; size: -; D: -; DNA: TGTGCCAGCCGTGCCCTGGAGACAGGGAACACCGGGGAGCTGTTTTTT; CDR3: CASRALETGNTGELFF
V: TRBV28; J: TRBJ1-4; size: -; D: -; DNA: TGTGCCAGCAGTTTACGCCCGACTAATGAAAAACTGTTTTTT; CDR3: CASSLRPTNEKLFF
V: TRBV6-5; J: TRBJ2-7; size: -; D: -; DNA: TGTGCCAGCAGTTACTCGAGTCCCCGGAGCTACGAGCAGTACTTC; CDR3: CASSYSSPRSYEQYF
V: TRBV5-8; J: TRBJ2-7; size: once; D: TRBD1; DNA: TGTGCCAGCAGCCCCGGGGACAGGAGCTACGAGCAGTACTTC; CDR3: CASSPGDRSYEQYF
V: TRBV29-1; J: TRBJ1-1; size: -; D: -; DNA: TGCAGCGTTGACCGGGGTGGGTACACTGAAGCTTTCTTT; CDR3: CSVDRGGYTEAFF
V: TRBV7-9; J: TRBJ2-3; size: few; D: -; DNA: TGTGCCAGCAGCCAGACTGGCGGACGATTGGATACGCAGTATTTT; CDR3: CASSQTGGRLDTQYF
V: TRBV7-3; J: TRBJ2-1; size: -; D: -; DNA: TGTGCCAGCAGCCTACTAGCCAGCTCCTACAATGAGCAGTTCTTC; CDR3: CASSLLASSYNEQFF
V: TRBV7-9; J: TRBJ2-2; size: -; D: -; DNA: TGTGCGGGCGACCACGGGGGAAGGGGAGTCGGGGAGCTGTTTTTT; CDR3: CAGDHGGRGVGELFF
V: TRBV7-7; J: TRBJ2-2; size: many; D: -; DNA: TGTGCCAGCAGCTTAGCGGCCCAGAGGGCCGGGGAGCTGTTTTTT; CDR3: CASSLAAQRAGELFF
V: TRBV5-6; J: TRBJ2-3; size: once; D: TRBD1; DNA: TGTGCCAGCAGCCAGGGGGAGCGGTACACAGATACGCAGTATTTT; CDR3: CASSQGERYTDTQYF
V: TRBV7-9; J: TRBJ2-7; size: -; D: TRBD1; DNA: TGTGCCAGCAGCCCACTTTGGGACAGGGACTACGAGCAGTACTTC; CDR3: CASSPLWDRDYEQYF
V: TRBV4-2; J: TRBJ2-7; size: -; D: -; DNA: TGTGCCAGCAGCCAACCTACAGGAGCAAGGGAGCAGTACTTC; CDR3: CASSQPTGAREQYF
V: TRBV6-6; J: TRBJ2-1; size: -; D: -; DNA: TGTGCCAGCAGTGAGTTGAATGAGCAGTTCTTC; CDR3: CASSELNEQFF